Presented here are 3 T cell receptor beta chains from one specimen sequenced in a study of blood T cell repertoires in COVID-19. Clones were read by immunoSEQ multiplex PCR, and TCRdb kept only the in-frame ones, dropping some. The sample lists approximately 180,000 clones, around 80% occurring once. The sample taken for sequencing was PBMCs or T cells enriched from blood (not recorded which). The receptors shown here come from a woman in her forties or fifties who had recovered from COVID-19.

This clone was seen a handful of times. The rearrangement uses TRBV2 and TRBJ2-3, with D perhaps matching TRBD1 (7 bases). Trimming pared 11 bases from V and 5 bases from J, leaving 17 bases between. Germline CDR1 and CDR2: SNHLY and FYNNEI. The length of the CDR3 is 13 residues. DNA of the CDR3: TGTGCCGACTCAGGGGGAGGCGGAGATACGCAGTATTTT. It translates to CADSGGGGDTQYF.

J is TRBJ2-7 and V is TRBV7-7; 8 bases align to TRBD2. The CDR3 length is 14 residues. The V gene's germline CDR1 is SSHAT and CDR2 FNYEAQ (reference sequence). Losses at the gene ends were 5 bases for V and 4 bases for J; bases not matched to a gene: 7. The CDR3 loop is CASSPSGSGYEQYF. DNA for the CDR3: TGTGCCAGCAGCCCGAGCGGGAGTGGGTACGAGCAGTACTTC.

This clone was seen repeatedly, ten times or more. The chain carries TRBV14 and TRBJ1-4, with D uncertain. The CDR3 has 15 residues. The germline gives CDR1 SGHDN, CDR2 FVKESK. The V end was cut by 4 bases, the J end by 0 bases, with 9 bases between. This CDR3 reads CASSPNSATNEKLFF. CDR3 bases: TGTGCCAGCAGCCCCAACAGTGCAACTAATGAAAAACTGTTTTTT.